This entry lists 18 T cell receptor beta chains sequenced from one sample in a study of human T cells and chemical hapten exposure. Via MiXCR, TCRdb re-called the RACE reads, giving one row per CDR3 protein. This sample has roughly 60,000 distinct CDR3 sequences, with around 12% found just once. Time point described: patch test 3, about 24 weeks after DPC sensitization. This sample's treatment: therapeutic diphenylcyclopropenone sensitization with weekly scalp DPC. The starting material was whole blood, obtained in connection with sensitization to the hapten diphenylcyclopropenone (DPC). The receptors come from a man aged 30 to 45 with alopecia areata. Some clones in this sample may be carry-over from other donors' samples.

This clonotype showed up just a few times. This rearrangement joins TRBV3-1 to TRBJ2-7; TRBD1 aligns across 7 bases. The V gene end was trimmed by 2 bases and the J gene end by 5 bases; junction bases not matched to a gene: 6. Germline V gives CDR1 LGHDT, CDR2 YNNKEL (reference sequence). This CDR3 is built from 14 residues. The CDR3 region has the DNA TGTGCCAGCAGCCAAACCGGGACAGCGCACGAGCAGTACTTC. Translating gives CASSQTGTAHEQYF.

The sample holds a few counts of this clonotype. J is TRBJ2-1 and V is TRBV5-1, with 7 nucleotides matching TRBD2. Trimming took 0 bases from V and 7 from J; bases not matched to a gene: 10. This CDR3 region has 16 residues. Germline V gene sequence: CDR1 SGHRS, CDR2 YFSETQ. The CDR3, as DNA: TGCGCCAGCAGCTTGGAAGTGGCTAGCGGTGTAAATGAGCAGTTCTTC. Translating it yields CASSLEVASGVNEQFF. The full variable domain, in which reference TRBV5-1 and TRBJ2-1 provide the parts outside the CDR3, is KAGVTQTPRYLIKTRGQQVTLSCSPISGHRSVSWYQQTPGQGLQFLFEYFSETQRNKGNFPGRFSGRQFSNSRSEMNVSTLELGDSALYLCASSLEVASGVNEQFFGPGTRLTVL.

This clonotype was counted many times. The rearrangement uses TRBV7-9 and TRBJ1-1; D may be TRBD1 (5 bases). The CDR3 is 15 residues long. Trimming left V 2 bases short and J 5 bases short, with 15 bases between. Germline V gives CDR1 SEHNR, CDR2 FQNEAQ (reference sequence). The CDR3 is CASSLFTGQGTEAFF. The CDR3, as DNA: TGTGCCAGCAGCTTATTCACGGGGCAAGGAACTGAAGCTTTCTTT.

At least ten counts were recorded for this clonotype. This chain joins TRBV5-1 and TRBJ1-1; D not certain. CDR1 is SGHRS, CDR2 YFSETQ, per germline. The CDR3 contains 14 residues. V shed 0 bases and J shed 1 base, with 7 bases lying between them. For the CDR3, the DNA is TGCGCCAGCAGCTTGGGGGGAGAGAACACTGAAGCTTTCTTT. This codes for CASSLGGENTEAFF.

The rearrangement joins TRBV4-3 to TRBJ2-1; 8 nucleotides line up with TRBD1. The J segment lost 1 base and the V segment lost 7 bases, leaving 6 bases of the junction unmatched. The CDR3 consists of 15 residues. Germline CDR1 is LGHNA and CDR2 is YSLEER. CDR3 sequence: CASTTDRESYNEQFF. Here the CDR3 DNA reads TGCGCCAGCACCACGGACAGGGAATCCTACAATGAGCAGTTCTTC.

The rearrangement uses TRBV12-3 or TRBV12-4 and TRBJ2-7, with 9 bases aligning to TRBD2. The CDR3 is 15 amino acids. Unmatched junction bases numbered 5, after V lost 2 bases and J lost 3 bases. The CDR3 loop reads CASSLSSGGLYEQYF. The CDR3 DNA sequence: TGTGCCAGCAGTTTATCAAGCGGGGGGCTCTACGAGCAGTACTTC.

In its sample, this clonotype was seen many times. This sequence joins TRBV15 and TRBJ1-5; D is undetermined. Trimming pared 0 bases from V and 1 base from J, leaving 10 bases between. The CDR3 sequence is 16 residues long. Germline V gene sequence: CDR1 LNHNV, CDR2 YYDKDF (reference sequence). The CDR3 loop reads CATSRDSWASNQPQHF. CDR3 in DNA: TGTGCCACCAGCAGAGATAGTTGGGCCAGCAATCAGCCCCAGCATTTT.

There are a few counts of this clonotype. The chain employs TRBV7-8 and TRBJ2-3; D tentatively fits TRBD1 or TRBD2 (5 bases each). V dropped 5 bases and J dropped 0 bases, with 15 bases sitting between them. This CDR3 region has 16 residues. The V gene's germline CDR1 is SGHVS and CDR2 FQNEAQ. CDR3 in amino acids: CASSEGPPSSTDTQYF. CDR3 sequence (DNA): TGTGCCAGCAGCGAGGGGCCGCCTTCTAGCACAGATACGCAGTATTTT.

In this sample, this clonotype turned up a few times. The CDR3 DNA reads TGTGCCAGCAGCGCACCGGAGCCGGTGAACACTGAAGCTTTCTTT. Protein product: CASSAPEPVNTEAFF. This chain connects TRBV9 to TRBJ1-1; D gene uncertain. This CDR3 is built from 15 residues. CDR1 and CDR2 from the germline V gene are SGDLS and YYNGEE. V lost 3 bases, J lost 0 bases, and 12 bases lay in between.

The genes are TRBV2 and TRBJ2-1; TRBD2 aligns across 10 bases. CDR1 SNHLY and CDR2 FYNNEI come from the germline V gene. J was trimmed by 0 bases and V by 6 bases; bases with no gene match: 8. CDR3 size: 17 residues. CDR3 DNA sequence: TGTGCCAGCAGGGTGACTAGCGGGCTTAGCTCCTACAATGAGCAGTTCTTC. This codes for CASRVTSGLSSYNEQFF.

This CDR3 is CASSRGGKETQYF. The CDR3 region has the DNA TGTGCCAGCAGTCGGGGGGGAAAAGAGACCCAGTACTTC. This chain uses TRBV5-4 with TRBJ2-5, with 8 positions matching TRBD2. The V gene end was trimmed by 5 bases and the J gene end by 3 bases; junction bases not matched to a gene: 3. From germline, CDR1 is SGHNT and CDR2 YYREEE (reference sequence). The CDR3 totals 13 residues.

This clonotype occurred a few times. V usage is TRBV19 and J usage is TRBJ2-1; D is undetermined. Trimming stripped 4 bases from V and 9 bases from J, with 31 bases between. Germline V gives CDR1 LNHDA, CDR2 SQIVND (reference sequence). The CDR3 spans 19 residues. DNA for the CDR3: TGTGCCAGTAGTACCCGATCCAATGCCGAAAATCAGCGAGGTGGTGAGCAGTTCTTC. It yields the protein CASSTRSNAENQRGGEQFF.

The CDR3 DNA is TGTGCCAGCAGCGTTGGGAATCCCTCTGGAAACACCATATATTTT. It specifies CASSVGNPSGNTIYF. The V gene is TRBV9, the J gene TRBJ1-3; D gene unclear. Germline-derived CDR1 and CDR2 are SGDLS and YYNGEE. The V end lost 2 bases, the J end lost 0 bases, and 9 bases lay between the germline ends. The CDR3 spans 15 residues.

As concerns this clonotype: Since a much larger clone is just one base distant, this may be a read error. CDR3 amino acids: CASSPARGYEQYF. Written as DNA, the CDR3 is TGTGCCAGCTCACCAGCACGGGGATACGAGCAGTACTTC. The rearrangement joins TRBV18 to TRBJ2-7; D perhaps matches TRBD2 (5 bases). The V end was cut by 2 bases, the J end by 4 bases, with 9 bases between. CDR1 is KGHSH, CDR2 LQKENI, per germline. The CDR3 contains 13 residues.

This clonotype was counted many times. The chain has TRBV12-3 or TRBV12-4 and TRBJ1-5, with 9 nucleotides matching TRBD1. V lost 7 bases, J lost 6 bases, and 4 bases stayed unmatched. This CDR3 region has 13 residues. The CDR3 bases are TGTGCCAGCACCTCGGACAGGGGTCAGCCCCAGCATTTT. Amino acid sequence: CASTSDRGQPQHF.

In this sample, this clonotype turned up many times. The chain uses TRBV30 and TRBJ1-1; D call uncertain. Germline V lookup: CDR1 GTSNPN, CDR2 SVGIG (reference sequence). This CDR3 is built from 13 residues. V gave up 2 bases and J gave up 4 bases, with 11 bases separating them. The CDR3 sequence: CAWSFQVGTEAFF. In nucleotides, the CDR3 is TGTGCCTGGAGTTTTCAGGTGGGCACTGAAGCTTTCTTT.

This chain links TRBV12-3 or TRBV12-4 with TRBJ2-5; D is possibly TRBD2 (5 bases). Trimming shortened V by 9 bases and J by 7 bases, and 21 bases separated the two germline ends. This CDR3 region has 14 residues. DNA of the CDR3: TGTGCCAGTAAGCCCACGGGGTTTGGTGGGACCCAGTACTTC. It specifies CASKPTGFGGTQYF.

This chain links TRBV11-2 with TRBJ2-7, with 7 bases fitting TRBD1. With 5 bases clipped from V and 1 base from J, the junction kept 8 bases outside the gene matches. The CDR3 runs to 15 residues. Per the germline V gene, CDR1 is SGHAT and CDR2 is FQNNGV. This chain's CDR3 is CASSEQGTQSYEQYF. For the CDR3, the DNA is TGTGCCAGCAGCGAACAGGGGACCCAATCCTACGAGCAGTACTTC. Full variable domain (outside the CDR3, taken from reference TRBV11-2 and TRBJ2-7): EAGVAQSPRYKIIEKRQSVAFWCNPISGHATLYWYQQILGQGPKLLIQFQNNGVVDDSQLPKDRFSAERLKGVDSTLKIQPAKLEDSAVYLCASSEQGTQSYEQYFGPGTRLTVT.